This TCR beta chain was identified in a study of relationships among human T cell subsets. Study-level points and caveats: The seven subsets showed no significant differences in gene usage or CDR3 length. Over 60% of CD8+ cytotoxic sequences were in clones over 100 reads; regulatory and Th2 had few. A CD4+CD8+ double-positive population could not be excluded by bead sorting. Th1, Th2 and regulatory subsets overlapped substantially in CDR3 sequences.

CD4+CD25+ regulatory T cells came from anti-CD25 bead selection of positively selected CD4+ cells. With regard to this clonotype: Its target is unknown.

The CDR3 runs to 14 residues. V was shortened by 3 bases and J by 4 bases, with 7 bases between the two germline ends. The T cell receptor alpha and beta CDR3 regions were amplified from mRNA by semiquantitative ARM-PCR. In ARM-PCR, communal superprimers followed tagged nested gene-specific primers for exponential amplification. TCRdb re-called the multiplex PCR reads through MiXCR, storing one row per CDR3 protein. The data show about 14,000 distinct CDR3 sequences, with about 60% seen just once and roughly 1.9% held by the top ten. The sequencing input was Tregs sorted from blood. The source is a man aged 40-50 years in good health. The rearrangement uses TRBV12-3 or TRBV12-4 and TRBJ1-6, with D unclear. CDR3 DNA sequence: TGTGCCAGCAGTTTCGGCGATTATAATTCACCCCTCCACTTT. Its protein product is CASSFGDYNSPLHF.